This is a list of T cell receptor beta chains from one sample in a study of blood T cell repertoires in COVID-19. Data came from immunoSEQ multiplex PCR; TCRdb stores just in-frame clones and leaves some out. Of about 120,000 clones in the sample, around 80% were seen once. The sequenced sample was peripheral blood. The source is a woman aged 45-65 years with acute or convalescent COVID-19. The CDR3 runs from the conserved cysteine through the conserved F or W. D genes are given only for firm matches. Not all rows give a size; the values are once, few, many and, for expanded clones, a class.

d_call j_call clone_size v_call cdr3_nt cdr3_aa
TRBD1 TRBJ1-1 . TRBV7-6 TGTGCCAGCAGCACAGGGGGAGGGACTGAAGCTTTCTTT CASSTGGGTEAFF
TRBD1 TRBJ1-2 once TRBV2 TGTGCCAGCAGAGGACAGGGGGTATCCGGCTACACCTTC CASRGQGVSGYTF
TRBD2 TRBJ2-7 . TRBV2 TGTGCCAGCAGTGTAGCGAGCGGGACCTACGAGCAGTACTTC CASSVASGTYEQYF
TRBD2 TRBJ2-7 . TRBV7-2 TGTGCCAGCAGCTTAGAGGTAGCGGGGGGTTTTACCTACGAGCAGTACTTC CASSLEVAGGFTYEQYF
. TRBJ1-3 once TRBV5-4 TGTGCCAGCACCTTCACAGGATCTGGAAACACCATATATTTT CASTFTGSGNTIYF
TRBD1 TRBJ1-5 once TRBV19 TGTGCCAGTAGTTCCCCGGGACAGGGGGCCGGTTTTGGGGGATACAATCAGCCCCAGCATTTT CASSSPGQGAGFGGYNQPQHF
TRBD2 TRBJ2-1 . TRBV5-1 TGCGCCAGCAGCTTGGCCTTTACTAGCGGGACGGTTGAGCAGTTCTTC CASSLAFTSGTVEQFF
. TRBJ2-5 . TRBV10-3 TGTGCCAGTCAGAACCACCTTGCGGGACGGGGGGAGACCCAGTACTTC CASQNHLAGRGETQYF
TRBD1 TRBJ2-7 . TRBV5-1 TGCGCCAGCAGCACCGGGACAGGCACCTACGAGCAGTACTTC CASSTGTGTYEQYF
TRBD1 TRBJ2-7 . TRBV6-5 TGTGCCAGCGACCGAGGACAGGGGGCTAACGAGCAGTACTTC CASDRGQGANEQYF
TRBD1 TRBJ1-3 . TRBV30 TGTGCCTGGAGTACAGCCCGGGACAGCATATATTTT CAWSTARDSIYF
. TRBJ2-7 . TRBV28 TGTGCCAGCAGTCTGACCGAAAACTCACTAGGACACGAGCAGTACTTC CASSLTENSLGHEQYF
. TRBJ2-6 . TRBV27 TGTGCCAGCAGTTTACTCCGGAGCTCTGGGGCCAACGTCCTGACTTTC CASSLLRSSGANVLTF
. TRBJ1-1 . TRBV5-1 TGCGCCAGCAGCTTGGGAGGGAAGGGAACTGAAGCTTTCTTT CASSLGGKGTEAFF
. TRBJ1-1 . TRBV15 TGTGCCACCAGCAGAGGGGGAGGGGCTGTCACTGAAGCTTTCTTT CATSRGGGAVTEAFF
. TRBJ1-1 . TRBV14 TGTGCCAGCAGCCAAGATCCAGGGTTGAACACTGAAGCTTTCTTT CASSQDPGLNTEAFF
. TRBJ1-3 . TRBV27 TGTGCCAGCAGTCCGGACTTGTACGATAGCACCATATATTTT CASSPDLYDSTIYF
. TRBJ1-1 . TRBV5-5 TGTGCCAGCAGCTTAGGCGGGTATCAGACTGAAGCTTTCTTT CASSLGGYQTEAFF
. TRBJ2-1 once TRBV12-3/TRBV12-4 TGTGCCAGCAGAACCGTAGTCCCCCGACAGTTCTTC CASRTVVPRQFF
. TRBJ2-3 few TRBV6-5 TGTGCCAGCAGCGCGACTCCAGCAGATACGCAGTATTTT CASSATPADTQYF
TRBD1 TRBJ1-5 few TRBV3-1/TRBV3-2 TGTGCCAGCAGCCGATCGGACAGGGCGAATCAGCCCCAGCATTTT CASSRSDRANQPQHF
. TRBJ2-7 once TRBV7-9 TGTGCCAGCAGCCCCCGAGACGAGCAGTACTTC CASSPRDEQYF
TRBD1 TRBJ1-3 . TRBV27 TGTGCCAGCAGTCAAACCGGGACAGGGTACGGAAACACCATATATTTT CASSQTGTGYGNTIYF